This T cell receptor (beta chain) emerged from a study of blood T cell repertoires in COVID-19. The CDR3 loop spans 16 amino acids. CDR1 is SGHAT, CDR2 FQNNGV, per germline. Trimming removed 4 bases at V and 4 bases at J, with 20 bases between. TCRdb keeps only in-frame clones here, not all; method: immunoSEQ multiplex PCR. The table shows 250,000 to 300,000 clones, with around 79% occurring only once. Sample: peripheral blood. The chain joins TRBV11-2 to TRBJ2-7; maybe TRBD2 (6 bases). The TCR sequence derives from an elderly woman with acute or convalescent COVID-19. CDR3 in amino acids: CASSSNLAPDLYEQYF. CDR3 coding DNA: TGTGCCAGCAGCTCGAATCTAGCGCCGGATCTTTACGAGCAGTACTTC.